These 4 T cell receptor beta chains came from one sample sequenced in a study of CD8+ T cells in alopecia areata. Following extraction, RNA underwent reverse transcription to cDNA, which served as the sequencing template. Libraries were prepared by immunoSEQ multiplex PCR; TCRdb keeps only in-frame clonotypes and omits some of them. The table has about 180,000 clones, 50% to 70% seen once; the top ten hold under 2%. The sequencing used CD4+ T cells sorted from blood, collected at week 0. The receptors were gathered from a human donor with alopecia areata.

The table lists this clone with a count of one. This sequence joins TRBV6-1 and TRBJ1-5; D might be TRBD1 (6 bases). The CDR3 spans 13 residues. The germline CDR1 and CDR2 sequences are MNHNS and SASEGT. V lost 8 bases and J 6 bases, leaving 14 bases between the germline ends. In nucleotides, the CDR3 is TGTGCCAGCCGCGGGACACCCGGTCAGCCCCAGCATTTT. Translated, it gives CASRGTPGQPQHF.

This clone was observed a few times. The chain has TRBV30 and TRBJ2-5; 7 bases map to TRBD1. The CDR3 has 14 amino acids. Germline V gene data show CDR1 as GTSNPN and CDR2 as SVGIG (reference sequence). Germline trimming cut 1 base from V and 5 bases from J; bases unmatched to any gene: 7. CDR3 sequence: CAWSAGGRTETQYF. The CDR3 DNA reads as TGTGCCTGGAGTGCAGGGGGAAGGACGGAGACCCAGTACTTC.

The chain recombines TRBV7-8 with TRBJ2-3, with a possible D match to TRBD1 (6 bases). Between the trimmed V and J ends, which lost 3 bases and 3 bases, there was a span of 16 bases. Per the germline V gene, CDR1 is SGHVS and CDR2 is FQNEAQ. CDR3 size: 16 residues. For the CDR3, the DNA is TGTGCCAGCAGCTTGCCCGGGCAGGGGTGGACAGATACGCAGTATTTT. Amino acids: CASSLPGQGWTDTQYF. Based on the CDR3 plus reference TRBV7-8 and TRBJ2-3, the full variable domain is GAGVSQSPRYKVAKRGQDVALRCDPISGHVSLFWYQQALGQGPEFLTYFQNEAQLDKSGLPSDRFFAERPEGSVSTLKIQRTQQEDSAVYLCASSLPGQGWTDTQYFGPGTRLTVL.

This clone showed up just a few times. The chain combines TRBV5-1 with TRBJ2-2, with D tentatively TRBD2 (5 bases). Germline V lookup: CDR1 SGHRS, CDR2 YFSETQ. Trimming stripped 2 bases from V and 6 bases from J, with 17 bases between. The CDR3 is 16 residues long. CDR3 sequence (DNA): TGCGCCAGCAGCTTCACTAGGACGAAGGGCCCCGGGGAGCTGTTTTTT. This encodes CASSFTRTKGPGELFF.